Each of the 23 T cell receptor beta chains below was sequenced from the same sample in a study of identical twins. TCRdb independently ran MiXCR on the 5' RACE reads; one entry per CDR3 protein. The sample has some 240,000 distinct CDR3 sequences; roughly a tenth are singletons. Sample: memory T cells sorted from blood. All receptors derive from a man in his fifties or sixties in good health.

This clonotype was detected many times. The V gene is TRBV28, the J gene TRBJ1-5; D is perhaps TRBD1 (5 bases). Germline lookup yields CDR1 MDHEN and CDR2 SYDVKM. V shed 9 bases and J shed 0 bases, with 15 bases lying between them. CDR3 size: 15 residues. Here the CDR3 reads CASKTDLYSNQPQHF. For the CDR3, the DNA is TGTGCCAGTAAGACAGATCTCTATAGCAATCAGCCCCAGCATTTT.

A few counts support this clonotype. The J gene is TRBJ2-3, the V gene TRBV7-9, with 8 nucleotides matching TRBD2. CDR1 and CDR2 (germline): SEHNR, FQNEAQ (reference sequence). The CDR3 has 17 amino acids. V gave up 4 bases and J gave up 1 base; unmatched junction bases: 10. CDR3 amino acids: CASSYTSETSGTDTQYF. The CDR3 DNA sequence: TGTGCCAGCAGCTACACCTCCGAGACTAGCGGCACAGATACGCAGTATTTT.

V is TRBV5-1 and J is TRBJ1-4, with D possibly being TRBD1 (6 bases). The ends were cut back, 7 bases at V and 8 bases at J, with 15 bases in the middle. The V gene's germline CDR1 is SGHRS and CDR2 YFSETQ. The CDR3 contains 13 residues. CDR3 residues: CASSTGTGEKLFF. The CDR3 DNA follows: TGCGCCAGCTCCACAGGGACGGGGGAAAAACTGTTTTTT. The full variable domain, its missing parts supplied by reference TRBV5-1 and TRBJ1-4, is KAGVTQTPRYLIKTRGQQVTLSCSPISGHRSVSWYQQTPGQGLQFLFEYFSETQRNKGNFPGRFSGRQFSNSRSEMNVSTLELGDSALYLCASSTGTGEKLFFGSGTQLSVL.

This clonotype came up many times. The rearrangement uses TRBV20-1 and TRBJ2-7; TRBD2 aligns across 7 bases. The CDR3 spans 14 residues. Germline trimming cut 6 bases from V and 0 bases from J; bases unmatched to any gene: 8. CDR1 is DFQATT, CDR2 SNEGSKA, per germline (reference sequence). The CDR3 loop is CSALAGLDSYEQYF. CDR3 nucleotides: TGCAGTGCCTTAGCGGGCCTAGACTCCTACGAGCAGTACTTC.

The chain joins TRBV28 to TRBJ1-6; D gene ambiguous. V dropped 3 bases and J dropped 8 bases, with 8 bases sitting between them. The CDR3 runs 13 residues. In germline, CDR1 is MDHEN, CDR2 SYDVKM. The CDR3 loop is CASSFRVYSPLHF. Written as DNA, the CDR3 is TGTGCCAGCAGTTTTCGAGTCTATTCACCCCTCCACTTT.

This clonotype came up many times. The V call is TRBV4-3, the J call TRBJ2-5, with D maybe TRBD1 (6 bases). V lost 4 bases to trimming and J lost 4 bases, with 13 bases between them. There are 14 residues in the CDR3. In germline, CDR1 is LGHNA, CDR2 YSLEER. The CDR3 DNA is TGCGCCAGCAGCCCCGACAGGCTCGGAGAGACCCAGTACTTC. The encoded protein is CASSPDRLGETQYF.

V usage is TRBV27 and J usage is TRBJ2-2; D gene uncertain. The CDR3 totals 14 residues. The V end was cut by 3 bases, the J end by 2 bases, with 7 bases between. CDR1 and CDR2 (germline): MNHEY, SMNVEV (reference sequence). CDR3 amino acids: CASSFLSNTGELFF. The CDR3 bases are TGTGCCAGCAGTTTTCTTTCCAACACCGGGGAGCTGTTTTTT.

The chain recombines TRBV10-2 with TRBJ2-7, with D perhaps matching TRBD2 (6 bases). V lost 7 bases, J lost 3 bases, and 16 bases lay in between. This CDR3 region has 14 residues. In germline, CDR1 is WSHSY, CDR2 SAAADI. CDR3 nucleotide sequence: TGCGCCAGCAACGACCCGCGGAGGGTCTACGAGCAGTACTTC. This codes for CASNDPRRVYEQYF.

This sequence joins TRBV3-1 and TRBJ2-5; D gene unclear. The CDR3 loop spans 16 amino acids. V lost 1 base and J 3 bases, leaving 15 bases between the germline ends. CDR1 is LGHDT and CDR2 is YNNKEL in the germline V gene (reference sequence). The CDR3 loop is CASSQGAPLVKETQYF. The CDR3 bases are TGTGCCAGCAGCCAAGGAGCGCCGCTAGTGAAAGAGACCCAGTACTTC.

This clonotype was seen repeatedly, ten times or more. V gene TRBV3-1 combines with J gene TRBJ1-1, with TRBD1 matching 8 bases. The CDR3 is 14 residues long. With V trimmed by 3 bases and J by 9 bases, 9 bases remained unmatched. CDR1 and CDR2 from the germline V gene are LGHDT and YNNKEL (reference sequence). CDR3 DNA: TGTGCCAGCAGCCACCGGGACAGGCCACTCCAAGCTTTCTTT. Translating gives CASSHRDRPLQAFF. Drawing the rest from reference TRBV3-1 and TRBJ1-1, the complete variable domain is DTAVSQTPKYLVTQMGNDKSIKCEQNLGHDTMYWYKQDSKKFLKIMFSYNNKELIINETVPNRFSPKSPDKAHLNLHINSLELGDSAVYFCASSHRDRPLQAFFGQGTRLTVV.

At least ten counts were recorded for this clonotype. V gene TRBV20-1 combines with J gene TRBJ1-1; D gene ambiguous. Germline V CDR1 and CDR2: DFQATT, SNEGSKA (reference sequence). This CDR3 comprises 11 residues. Trimming shortened V by 3 bases and J by 5 bases, and 7 bases separated the two germline ends. Written as DNA, the CDR3 is TGCAGTGCTAGTGAGAGGACTGAAGCTTTCTTT. Encoded protein: CSASERTEAFF.

The gene calls are TRBV12-3 or TRBV12-4 and TRBJ1-1; D is possibly TRBD1 (5 bases). V lost 1 base and J 9 bases, leaving 9 bases between the germline ends. The CDR3 spans 12 residues. The CDR3 coding sequence is TGTGCCAGCAGTTTAGTGCAGGGAAAAGCTTTCTTT. Translation: CASSLVQGKAFF.

The chain employs TRBV9 and TRBJ2-1; TRBD1 might be the D (6 bases). This CDR3 has 14 amino acids. Trimming cost V 4 bases and J 6 bases, with 14 bases left between them. Germline values: CDR1 SGDLS, CDR2 YYNGEE. This CDR3 is CASSPGQFRNEQFF. CDR3 sequence (DNA): TGTGCCAGCAGCCCCGGACAGTTCCGCAATGAGCAGTTCTTC.

This clonotype was recorded at least ten times. The genes are TRBV29-1 and TRBJ2-5; D possibly corresponds to TRBD1 (6 bases). This CDR3 is 12 amino acids long. V was pared by 3 bases and J by 5 bases, with 10 bases between. Germline V lookup: CDR1 SQVTM, CDR2 ANQGSEA. The CDR3 here is CSVDFRGETQYF. CDR3 nucleotides: TGCAGCGTTGATTTTAGGGGGGAGACCCAGTACTTC.

This clonotype was detected ten times or more. The gene calls are TRBV10-3 and TRBJ2-1; D is possibly TRBD2 (6 bases). Looked up from germline, CDR1 is ENHRY and CDR2 is SYGVKD. There are 13 residues in the CDR3. V was pared by 6 bases and J by 15 bases, with 21 bases between. CDR3 loop: CAIRAEGGPSSFF. In DNA form, the CDR3 reads TGTGCCATCAGAGCAGAAGGAGGGCCGTCCTCGTTCTTC.

In its sample, this clonotype was seen many times. CDR3 DNA sequence: TGTGCCAGCAGCCAGGCGGGAGAGGGGGGGAATGAGCAGTTCTTC. This codes for CASSQAGEGGNEQFF. V usage is TRBV4-2 and J usage is TRBJ2-1, with D perhaps matching TRBD2 (7 bases). CDR3 length: 15 amino acids. CDR1 and CDR2 (germline): LGHNA, YNFKEQ. Trimming stripped 3 bases from V and 7 bases from J, with 16 bases between.

This clonotype was detected many times. This sequence joins TRBV12-3 or TRBV12-4 and TRBJ2-2, with 7 bases that match TRBD2. The CDR3 is made up of 15 amino acids. V lost 3 bases to trimming and J lost 4 bases; unmatched junction nucleotides: 5. This CDR3 reads CASSLRGSGTGELFF. The DNA for the CDR3 is TGTGCCAGCAGTTTGCGGGGGTCGGGCACCGGGGAGCTGTTTTTT.

This clonotype was seen many times. This sequence joins TRBV6-5 and TRBJ2-7; D may be TRBD2 (6 bases). The CDR3 has 14 residues. V shed 4 bases and J shed 5 bases, with 15 bases lying between them. In germline, CDR1 is MNHEY, CDR2 SVGAGI. The CDR3 sequence is CASSSPGGGNEQYF. CDR3 bases: TGTGCCAGCAGTTCCCCAGGAGGAGGGAACGAGCAGTACTTC.

The gene calls are TRBV20-1 and TRBJ2-7; 7 nucleotides match TRBD1. This CDR3 is built from 14 residues. V lost 2 bases, J lost 3 bases, and 7 bases stayed unmatched. Germline values: CDR1 DFQATT, CDR2 SNEGSKA (reference sequence). The CDR3 loop reads CSARRTGESYEQYF. In nucleotides, the CDR3 is TGCAGTGCTAGAAGGACAGGTGAAAGCTACGAGCAGTACTTC.

This clonotype was seen repeatedly, ten times or more. A junction end diverges from the germline sequence, so it may reflect a read error. J is TRBJ1-1 and V is TRBV5-1; D unresolved. The CDR3 length is 14 residues. Germline CDR1 is SGHRS and CDR2 is YFSETQ. The CDR3 spells CASRPFDISPRLAF. As DNA, the CDR3 is TGCGCCAGCAGACCCTTCGACATATCTCCGCGTCTGGCCTTT. The full variable domain, in which reference TRBV5-1 and TRBJ1-1 provide the parts outside the CDR3, is KAGVTQTPRYLIKTRGQQVTLSCSPISGHRSVSWYQQTPGQGLQFLFEYFSETQRNKGNFPGRFSGRQFSNSRSEMNVSTLELGDSALYLCASRPFDISPRLAFGQGTRLTVV.

This clonotype was counted ten times or more. The chain has TRBV3-1 and TRBJ1-6; D gene unclear. The CDR3 runs to 15 residues. Germline V gives CDR1 LGHDT, CDR2 YNNKEL (reference sequence). The V end was cut by 0 bases, the J end by 9 bases, with 12 bases between. CDR3 region: CASSQDRNRGSPLHF. DNA of the CDR3: TGTGCCAGCAGCCAAGATAGGAACAGAGGTTCACCCCTCCACTTT.

Ten or more counts support this clonotype. The chain carries TRBV20-1 and TRBJ1-2; D not resolved. CDR3 size: 15 residues. V was trimmed by 4 bases and J by 4 bases, leaving 19 bases between them. Germline loops: CDR1 DFQATT, CDR2 SNEGSKA (reference sequence). In DNA form, the CDR3 reads TGCAGTGCTAAAGCGTTGAGTCGGACGGCCTATGGCTACACCTTC. Translated, it gives CSAKALSRTAYGYTF.

This clonotype was found a few times. This sequence joins TRBV20-1 and TRBJ2-1; 11 bases match TRBD2. Trimming cost V 6 bases and J 2 bases; bases outside gene matches: 15. The germline V gene has CDR1 DFQATT and CDR2 SNEGSKA (reference sequence). This CDR3 is 18 amino acids long. CDR3 sequence: CSASNRRLAGRAYNEQFF. The CDR3 DNA is TGCAGTGCGAGTAACAGACGACTAGCGGGGCGCGCCTACAATGAGCAGTTCTTC.